This T cell receptor beta chain comes out of a study of T cell repertoires in cytomegalovirus infection. Points from the study as a whole: Totalled public TCR beta family frequency picked out people who carried CMV plus the relevant HLA.

J gave up 3 bases and V 4 bases, and 8 bases lay outside the gene matches. The CDR3 length is 16 residues. Each CDR3 protein is one row after TCRdb ran MiXCR on the reads. The table has under 350,000 distinct CDR3 sequences, 8% to 9.5% seen once. Concerning this clonotype: Its antigen remains unknown.

This sequence originates from a human donor in good health (CMV status not recorded). Some clones in this sample may be carry-over from other donors' samples. Sequenced input: PBMCs. The genes are TRBV12-3 or TRBV12-4 and TRBJ2-2; 7 bases fit TRBD1. DNA of the CDR3: TGTGCCAGCAGTTCCCCAGGGGGAACGTACACCGGGGAGCTGTTTTTT. Protein: CASSSPGGTYTGELFF.